This T cell receptor beta chain was recorded in a study of blood T cell repertoires in COVID-19. CDR3 length: 15 amino acids. Germline V CDR1 and CDR2: SGHTA, FQGNSA. V lost 3 bases and J lost 5; bases outside the gene matches: 3. Method: immunoSEQ multiplex PCR; TCRdb's copy keeps in-frame clones and lacks some. The table records roughly 330,000 clones, about 90% of them present only once. The rearrangement links TRBV7-2 to TRBJ2-2; 10 nucleotides match TRBD2. The origin of this receptor is a woman in her thirties who had recovered from COVID-19. Sequenced material: PBMCs or T cells enriched from blood (not recorded which). The CDR3 spells CASSFLTSGTGELFF. The CDR3 region has the DNA TGTGCCAGCAGCTTTCTGACTAGCGGGACCGGGGAGCTGTTTTTT.